This T cell receptor beta chain was sequenced during a study of T cell responses to AZD1222 COVID-19 vaccine. Broader study findings: Researchers report vaccine-associated CD4 TCRs spanning spike, with dominance at 160-218 and 743-854.

Note on this clone: Its target is not known.

This table comes from immunoSEQ multiplex PCR, and its TCRdb copy is limited to in-frame clones, with some not included. The sample holds fewer than 130,000 clones, 92% seen once. This CDR3 spans 13 amino acids. Germline V gene sequence: CDR1 MNHNS, CDR2 SASEGT. Trimming stripped 3 bases from V and 2 bases from J, with 7 bases between. The sequenced sample was peripheral blood, obtained on day 0 of AZD1222 vaccination. This TCR was recovered from an adult in good health. This chain joins TRBV6-1 and TRBJ1-1; D remains ambiguous. The DNA of the CDR3 is TGTGCCAGCAGTGAGTCACCCAACACTGAAGCTTTCTTT. Translated: CASSESPNTEAFF.